The 24 T cell receptor beta chains in this list originate from one sample, sequenced in a study of Ad26.COV2.S vaccination and SARS-CoV-2 variants (dated by TCRdb to the early 2020s). The treatment or condition label for this specimen denotes: around 19 received Ad26.COV2.S at low or high dose, single or two shots; five or six received placebo; per-sample allocation not given. For vaccine and placebo recipients, the sequenced repertoires came from samples collected on day 63 after the first injection. The library was prepared using the immunoSEQ multiplex PCR assay. The clones in this table, taken by TCRdb from immuneACCESS, are in-frame only. Not every clone is retained; where verified, under half of the shortfall comes from an unresolved V gene, and the cause of the rest is unknown. Counted in this sample were about 250,000 clones; about 87% of them appeared once. The ten top clones hold 3% to 4% of the sample.

The input for sequencing was peripheral blood, taken in a trial of Ad26.COV2.S vaccine versus placebo. The receptors shown here come from a person between 18 and 65 years old who received the Ad26.COV2.S COVID-19 vaccine or a placebo.

The chain recombines TRBV12-5 with TRBJ2-6, with 7 bases aligning to TRBD1. Germline loops: CDR1 LGHNT, CDR2 FRNRAP. This CDR3 region has 15 residues. V lost 4 bases, J lost 2 bases, and 2 bases stayed unmatched. As DNA, the CDR3 is TGTGCTAGTGGTTCCGGACAGGCTGGGGCCAACGTCCTGACTTTC. Its translation is CASGSGQAGANVLTF.

The chain employs TRBV4-1 and TRBJ1-2; TRBD1 aligns across 9 bases. V shed 3 bases, J shed 5 bases, and the junction held 13 bases outside the gene matches. The CDR3 length is 17 residues. Germline lookup yields CDR1 MGHRA and CDR2 YSYEKL. Here the CDR3 reads CASSQGDATGGWYGYTF. Here the CDR3 DNA reads TGCGCCAGCAGCCAGGGGGACGCTACAGGGGGCTGGTATGGCTACACCTTC.

The chain couples TRBV7-9 to TRBJ1-4; maybe TRBD1 (6 bases). Germline assignment: CDR1 SEHNR and CDR2 FQNEAQ (reference sequence). The CDR3 extends over 17 amino acids. Trimming removed 5 bases from V and 4 bases from J, with 20 bases in between. CDR3 coding DNA: TGTGCCAGCAGCCTCGGGGGGCGGAGTCATATTAATGAAAAACTGTTTTTT. This translates into CASSLGGRSHINEKLFF.

This rearrangement joins TRBV3-1 (or the pseudogene TRBV3-2) to TRBJ2-7; 12 nucleotides line up with TRBD2. The CDR3 consists of 17 residues. Germline trimming cut 4 bases from V and 0 bases from J; bases unmatched to any gene: 7. Germline V gives CDR1 LGHDT, CDR2 YNNKEL (reference sequence). The CDR3 nucleotides are TGTGCCAGCAGCCCGGGACTAGCGGGTGCCGTCTCCTACGAGCAGTACTTC. This translates into CASSPGLAGAVSYEQYF.

The chain is built from TRBV13 and TRBJ2-5; D remains ambiguous. The CDR3 runs 13 residues. Germline V lookup: CDR1 PRHDT, CDR2 FYEKMQ (reference sequence). The V end lost 4 bases, the J end lost 1 base, and 7 bases lay between the germline ends. The CDR3 DNA follows: TGTGCCAGCAGCTCCCCCCCCCAAGAGACCCAGTACTTC. Translated: CASSSPPQETQYF. Looking up the rest from reference TRBV13 and TRBJ2-5 gives the full variable domain: AAGVIQSPRHLIKEKRETATLKCYPIPRHDTVYWYQQGPGQDPQFLISFYEKMQSDKGSIPDRFSAQQFSDYHSELNMSSLELGDSALYFCASSSPPQETQYFGPGTRLLVL.

In regard to this clone: This sample includes further DNA sequences coding for the same CDR3. J is TRBJ1-2 and V is TRBV5-4, with 9 nucleotides matching TRBD1. The CDR3 runs to 15 residues. CDR1 is SGHNT, CDR2 YYREEE, per germline (reference sequence). The J segment lost 6 bases and the V segment lost 0 bases, leaving 6 bases of the junction unmatched. The CDR3 loop reads CASSLANRGLDGYTF. The CDR3 DNA follows: TGTGCCAGCAGCTTGGCCAACAGGGGGCTGGATGGCTACACCTTC. Drawing the rest from reference TRBV5-4 and TRBJ1-2, the complete variable domain is ETGVTQSPTHLIKTRGQQVTLRCSSQSGHNTVSWYQQALGQGPQFIFQYYREEENGRGNFPPRFSGLQFPNYSSELNVNALELDDSALYLCASSLANRGLDGYTFGSGTRLTVV.

The chain uses TRBV6-2 or TRBV6-3 and TRBJ2-5; TRBD2 is a possible D gene (7 bases). Trimming cost V 2 bases and J 5 bases, with 15 bases left between them. The CDR3 loop spans 15 amino acids. Germline V lookup: CDR1 MNHEY, CDR2 SVGEGT. The CDR3 protein is CASSYDGGGVETQYF. CDR3 bases: TGTGCCAGCAGTTACGATGGGGGGGGCGTGGAGACCCAGTACTTC.

This chain links TRBV25-1 with TRBJ2-1; D gene unclear. The CDR3 loop spans 14 amino acids. CDR1 MGHDK and CDR2 SYGVNS come from the germline V gene. With 0 bases removed from V and 3 bases from J, the gap between germline ends came to 6 bases. DNA of the CDR3: TGTGCCAGCAGTGAATATAAGTACTACAATGAGCAGTTCTTC. This gives the protein CASSEYKYYNEQFF.

The V gene is TRBV2, the J gene TRBJ2-7; 11 nucleotides match TRBD2. The V and J ends lost 7 bases and 3 bases, in that order; junction bases with no gene match: 8. This CDR3 has 15 amino acids. Germline CDR1 reads SNHLY; CDR2 reads FYNNEI. The CDR3 DNA is TGTGCCAGCAACAGGCTAGCGGGAGGACTCTACGAGCAGTACTTC. This gives the protein CASNRLAGGLYEQYF.

There are a few counts of this clone. The chain couples TRBV3-1 (or the pseudogene TRBV3-2) to TRBJ2-7; a possible D gene is TRBD1 (5 bases). This CDR3 is built from 15 residues. The V and J ends lost 4 bases and 2 bases respectively, with 15 bases between them. Germline V gene sequence: CDR1 LGHDT, CDR2 YNNKEL (reference sequence). The CDR3 region has the DNA TGTGCCAGCAGCCGGGTCGTACAGGCGACCTACGAGCAGTACTTC. Translating gives CASSRVVQATYEQYF.

The J gene is TRBJ2-2, the V gene TRBV3-1 (or the pseudogene TRBV3-2), with D perhaps being TRBD1 or TRBD2 (5 bases each). CDR3 length: 19 amino acids. In germline, CDR1 is LGHDT, CDR2 YNNKEL (reference sequence). Trimming removed 1 base at V and 6 bases at J, with 24 bases between. In nucleotides, the CDR3 is TGTGCCAGCAGCCAAGGAGTCCCTCTCGGGACCCTCCCCCCCGGGGAGCTGTTTTTT. Translating it yields CASSQGVPLGTLPPGELFF.

The V call is TRBV5-1, the J call TRBJ2-3; D may be TRBD2 (6 bases). The germline gives CDR1 SGHRS, CDR2 YFSETQ. V lost 3 bases and J 0 bases, leaving 14 bases between the germline ends. CDR3 length: 16 amino acids. CDR3 region: CASSWGVSGSTDTQYF. CDR3 nucleotides: TGCGCCAGCAGCTGGGGGGTTAGCGGTAGCACAGATACGCAGTATTTT.

This chain connects TRBV19 to TRBJ2-5, with 9 bases lining up with TRBD1. CDR3 length equals 16 residues. Trimming at V came to 6 bases and at J to 5 bases, leaving 13 bases not matched to a gene. Germline V gives CDR1 LNHDA, CDR2 SQIVND (reference sequence). The CDR3 region has the DNA TGTGCCAGTAGCGCGCTTGGACAGGGGTTTACGGAGACCCAGTACTTC. This encodes CASSALGQGFTETQYF.

This chain connects TRBV20-1 to TRBJ2-1; 8 bases fit TRBD2. Germline V gene lookup returns CDR1 DFQATT and CDR2 SNEGSKA (reference sequence). The V segment lost 3 bases and the J segment 3 bases; nucleotides outside the gene matches: 13. The CDR3 extends over 17 amino acids. CDR3 DNA sequence: TGCAGTGCTAGTAGTCGCGGGAGGTCGATCGGCTACAATGAGCAGTTCTTC. This encodes CSASSRGRSIGYNEQFF.

This clone occurred once. The CDR3 is CASSRSDRGYSREAFF. The CDR3 nucleotides are TGTGCCAGCAGCCGGTCTGACAGGGGGTATAGTCGTGAAGCTTTCTTT. The genes are TRBV14 and TRBJ1-1, with TRBD1 matching over 9 bases. Germline-derived CDR1 and CDR2 are SGHDN and FVKESK. This CDR3 contains 16 residues. Losses at the gene ends were 4 bases for V and 7 bases for J; bases not matched to a gene: 13. The full variable domain, completed using reference TRBV14 and TRBJ1-1, is EAGVTQFPSHSVIEKGQTVTLRCDPISGHDNLYWYRRVMGKEIKFLLHFVKESKQDESGMPNNRFLAERTGGTYSTLKVQPAELEDSGVYFCASSRSDRGYSREAFFGQGTRLTVV.

The chain combines TRBV11-3 with TRBJ1-2; 9 nucleotides agree with TRBD1. Germline loops: CDR1 SGHNT, CDR2 YENEEA. Trimming removed 1 base from V and 4 bases from J; junction bases left unmatched: 7. CDR3 length equals 16 residues. The CDR3 region is CASSLGDRDRGYGYTF. In DNA, the CDR3 is TGTGCCAGCAGCTTAGGGGACAGGGATAGAGGCTATGGCTACACCTTC.

This chain joins TRBV29-1 and TRBJ1-4, with 7 bases matching TRBD1. Germline-derived CDR1 and CDR2 are SQVTM and ANQGSEA. CDR3 size: 12 residues. Trimming took 6 bases from V and 8 from J; bases not matched to a gene: 6. The CDR3 nucleotides read TGCAGCGTACAGGGGCCAAACGAAAAACTGTTTTTT. Encoded protein: CSVQGPNEKLFF.

J is TRBJ1-1 and V is TRBV12-3 or TRBV12-4; unclear D gene. Trimming took off 6 bases at V and 0 bases at J, with 8 bases between the two ends. This CDR3 contains 13 residues. This CDR3 reads CASSPHMNTEAFF. In DNA form, the CDR3 reads TGTGCCAGCAGCCCCCACATGAACACTGAAGCTTTCTTT.

In nucleotides, the CDR3 is TGTGCCAGCCGTGGGGGGGACAGGGGATCCTTGGCGTTTTTT. Translating it yields CASRGGDRGSLAFF. This chain uses TRBV2 with TRBJ1-4, with 10 bases lining up with TRBD1. The V segment lost 8 bases and the J segment 16 bases; nucleotides outside the gene matches: 16. Germline assignment: CDR1 SNHLY and CDR2 FYNNEI. The CDR3 totals 14 residues.

The chain carries TRBV18 and TRBJ2-7; 7 bases map to TRBD2. The V segment lost 3 bases and the J segment 6 bases; nucleotides outside the gene matches: 14. CDR1 and CDR2 from the germline V gene are KGHSH and LQKENI. CDR3 length: 16 amino acids. The DNA for the CDR3 is TGTGCCAGCTCACCTGTGGGAGGGATGCTTGGAAGCGAGCAGTACTTC. Encoded protein: CASSPVGGMLGSEQYF.

This clone has just one count. The V call is TRBV9, the J call TRBJ2-7; D might be TRBD1 (7 bases). Trimming stripped 0 bases from V and 2 bases from J, with 15 bases between. This CDR3 spans 16 amino acids. From germline, CDR1 is SGDLS and CDR2 YYNGEE. This chain's CDR3 is CASSVVGGQSTYEQYF. CDR3 DNA sequence: TGTGCCAGCAGCGTAGTGGGGGGACAGAGTACCTACGAGCAGTACTTC.

This rearrangement joins TRBV30 to TRBJ1-2; D not certain. Germline V gene lookup returns CDR1 GTSNPN and CDR2 SVGIG (reference sequence). The ends were cut back, 7 bases at V and 1 base at J, with 10 bases in the middle. The CDR3 loop spans 12 amino acids. The CDR3 DNA is TGTGCCTCGAACCTAGGTAACTATGGCTACACCTTC. This translates into CASNLGNYGYTF.

V is TRBV18 and J is TRBJ1-4, with D possibly matching TRBD1 (5 bases). CDR3 length: 13 amino acids. Germline V gene lookup returns CDR1 KGHSH and CDR2 LQKENI. Trimming took off 5 bases at V and 8 bases at J, with 12 bases between the two ends. CDR3 residues: CASSGRESEKLFF. Here the CDR3 DNA reads TGTGCCAGCTCAGGCAGGGAAAGCGAAAAACTGTTTTTT.

This chain connects TRBV6-5 to TRBJ1-2; possibly TRBD1 for D (5 bases). Germline V gene lookup returns CDR1 MNHEY and CDR2 SVGAGI. The V end lost 7 bases, the J end lost 8 bases, and 17 bases lay between the germline ends. The CDR3 is 13 amino acids. The CDR3 is CASKPTVTWGYTF. CDR3 coding DNA: TGTGCCAGCAAACCGACAGTCACGTGGGGCTACACCTTC.